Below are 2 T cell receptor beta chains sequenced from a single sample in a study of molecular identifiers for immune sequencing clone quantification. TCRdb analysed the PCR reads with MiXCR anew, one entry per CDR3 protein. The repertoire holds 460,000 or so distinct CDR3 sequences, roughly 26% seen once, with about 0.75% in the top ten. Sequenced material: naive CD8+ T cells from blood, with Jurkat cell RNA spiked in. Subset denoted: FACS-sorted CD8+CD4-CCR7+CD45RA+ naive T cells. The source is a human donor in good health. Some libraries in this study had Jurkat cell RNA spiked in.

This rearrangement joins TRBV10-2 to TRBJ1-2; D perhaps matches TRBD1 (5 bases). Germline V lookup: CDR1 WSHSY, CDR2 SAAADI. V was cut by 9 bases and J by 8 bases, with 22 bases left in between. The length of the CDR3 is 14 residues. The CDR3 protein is CASGDGTRVRGYTF. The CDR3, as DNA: TGCGCCAGTGGGGACGGGACGAGAGTTAGAGGCTACACCTTC.

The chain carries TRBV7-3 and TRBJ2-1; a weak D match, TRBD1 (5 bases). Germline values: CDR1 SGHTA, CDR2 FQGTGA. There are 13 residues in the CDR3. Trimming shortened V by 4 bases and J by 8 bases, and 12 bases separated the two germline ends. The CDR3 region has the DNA TGTGCCAGCAGCTCACTGTTAGGGGATGAGCAGTTCTTC. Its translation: CASSSLLGDEQFF.